This TCR beta chain appears in the sequencing data of a study of CD4 T cells in relation to SARS-CoV-2 and coronaviruses. Germline lookup yields CDR1 SGHRS and CDR2 YFSETQ. CDR3 size: 14 residues. The junction had 14 bases not matched to a gene; V was cut back by 10 bases and J by 5 bases. Only in-frame clones appear in the TCRdb table, and some are missing; sequencing was by immunoSEQ multiplex PCR. The table shows some 45,000 clones, with 82% occurring only once. This clone was seen more than once but under ten times. Its antigen is as yet unknown. The receptor's source is an adult with COVID-19. Sequenced: naive CD4+ T cells from PBMCs, cultured in vitro. Specified subset: naive CD4+ T cells isolated by negative enrichment. The genes are TRBV5-1 and TRBJ2-7; 8 bases align to TRBD1. CDR3 loop: CAGSPGGNTHEQYF. The CDR3 coding sequence is TGCGCCGGGTCCCCAGGGGGCAATACTCACGAGCAGTACTTC.